The rows below give T cell receptor beta chains drawn from one sample of a study of cytomegalovirus exposure and HLA in healthy donors. Produced via immunoSEQ multiplex PCR; TCRdb's table is partial and in-frame only. The sample includes around 150,000 clones, over 70% of them seen just once. The sample consisted of PBMCs. The receptors were gathered from a male donor in good health and CMV-seronegative. The CDR3 runs from the conserved cysteine through the conserved F or W. The D gene is left open where the match is weak. For some rows the clone size is stated as once, few or many, or as a class when expanded; others skip it.

d_call	v_call	clone_size	j_call	cdr3_nt	cdr3_aa
-	TRBV7-9	once	TRBJ2-3	TGTGCCAGCAGCCGCATAGGGGCAGATACGCAGTATTTT	CASSRIGADTQYF
TRBD1	TRBV5-1	-	TRBJ1-1	TGCGCCAGCAGCTTGGCAGTTAGACAGGGGGCAGAGAACACTGAAGCTTTCTTT	CASSLAVRQGAENTEAFF
TRBD2	TRBV14	-	TRBJ2-4	TGTGCCAGCAGCCCACGGAGCGGGAGTCGGCCGTGGATTCAGTACTTC	CASSPRSGSRPWIQYF
-	TRBV5-6	-	TRBJ2-7	TGTGCCAGCAGCTCCTACTACGAGCAGTACTTC	CASSSYYEQYF
-	TRBV5-1	few	TRBJ1-1	TGCGCCAGCAGCTTGGGGGCAGAAAACACTGAAGCTTTCTTT	CASSLGAENTEAFF
-	TRBV5-1	-	TRBJ1-1	TGCGCCAGCAGCTCCGGCTCAGGGGCTGACACTGAAGCTTTCTTT	CASSSGSGADTEAFF
-	TRBV14	-	TRBJ1-1	TGTGCCAGCAGCCCTATAGATCGGGGGGTGCGGAACACTGAAGCTTTCTTT	CASSPIDRGVRNTEAFF
-	TRBV25-1	few	TRBJ2-5	TGTGCCAGCAGTCCAGGGGAAGAGACCCAGTACTTC	CASSPGEETQYF
TRBD1	TRBV28	-	TRBJ2-7	TGTGCCAGCGGACAGGGGACCTACGAGCAGTACTTC	CASGQGTYEQYF
-	TRBV18	-	TRBJ1-3	TGTGCCAGCTCACCACCTAACCAGGGCTACTCTGGAAACACCATATATTTT	CASSPPNQGYSGNTIYF
TRBD2	TRBV7-3	-	TRBJ2-1	TGTGCCAGCAGCTTGGGGGGTTGGACTAGCGGGAGTGAGCAGTTCTTC	CASSLGGWTSGSEQFF
-	TRBV2	-	TRBJ1-5	TGTGCCAGCAGTGAAGCGCTTCGGGGAGGCAGCAATCAGCCCCAGCATTTT	CASSEALRGGSNQPQHF
-	TRBV9	-	TRBJ2-3	TGTGCCAGCAGCGTAGGGGGGGAAACAGATACGCAGTATTTT	CASSVGGETDTQYF
-	TRBV5-6	-	TRBJ1-2	TGTGCCAGCAGCTTGGTGCAGGGGAATGGCTACACCTTC	CASSLVQGNGYTF
TRBD1	TRBV6-4	-	TRBJ1-1	TGTGCCACCCTAAGGGACAGGGGGCTGTACACTGAAGCTTTCTTT	CATLRDRGLYTEAFF
-	TRBV19	-	TRBJ1-1	TGTGCCAGTAGTATAGCAGGGAGGGCCACTGAAGCTTTCTTT	CASSIAGRATEAFF
-	TRBV7-3	once	TRBJ2-2	TGTGCCAGCAGCGCCAGGGGCGCAGCCACCGGGGAGCTGTTTTTT	CASSARGAATGELFF
TRBD1	TRBV30	-	TRBJ1-1	TGTGCCTGGAGCCCGAACCCGACAGGGTCGTCCGAAGCTTTCTTT	CAWSPNPTGSSEAFF
TRBD2	TRBV10-1	-	TRBJ2-3	TGCGCCAGTCCGGGACTAGCGGGAGTGGGGCAGTATTTT	CASPGLAGVGQYF
-	TRBV28	-	TRBJ2-5	TGTGCCAGCAGTTTAGTTACAGTCCAAGAGACCCAGTACTTC	CASSLVTVQETQYF
-	TRBV10-3	-	TRBJ1-5	TGTGCCATCAGTGAGACAGGGACTAGCAATCAGCCCCAGCATTTT	CAISETGTSNQPQHF
-	TRBV18	-	TRBJ1-4	TGTGCCAGCTCACCAGCAGGGGCGACTACTAATGAAAAACTGTTTTTT	CASSPAGATTNEKLFF
-	TRBV5-1	-	TRBJ2-7	TGCGCCAGCAGTTCTCGGCGGCAGGCGGGCTACGAGCAGTACTTC	CASSSRRQAGYEQYF
-	TRBV5-1	-	TRBJ2-1	TGCGCCAGCAGCTTGGTCCAAAATCCCTACAATGAGCAGTTCTTC	CASSLVQNPYNEQFF
TRBD2	TRBV18	-	TRBJ2-1	TGTGCCAGCTCACCAGGTAGCGGGAGGTGGAATGAGCAGTTCTTC	CASSPGSGRWNEQFF
-	TRBV27	-	TRBJ2-7	TGTGCCAGCAGTTTAGACTCGAGCTACGAGCAGTACTTC	CASSLDSSYEQYF
-	TRBV7-2	-	TRBJ2-1	TGTGCCAGCAGCTTAGCGGTTAGTGAGCAGTTCTTC	CASSLAVSEQFF
-	TRBV29-1	-	TRBJ1-1	TGCAGCGTTGTGAGAGATGGGAACACTGAAGCTTTCTTT	CSVVRDGNTEAFF
-	TRBV30	-	TRBJ1-5	TGTGCCTGGAGTGTAATGAGCCTCACCGGGGGGAAAAAGCATTTT	CAWSVMSLTGGKKHF
TRBD2	TRBV11-3	-	TRBJ2-7	TGTGCCAGCAGCTTATTCGGCGGGGGCTACGAGCAGTACTTC	CASSLFGGGYEQYF
TRBD2	TRBV5-5	once	TRBJ2-7	TGTGCCAGCAGCCTAGCGGTCTACGAGCAGTACTTC	CASSLAVYEQYF
-	TRBV27	-	TRBJ1-5	TGCGCCAGCAGTTTGACAGGCAATCAGCCCCAGCATTTT	CASSLTGNQPQHF
-	TRBV11-3	-	TRBJ2-1	TGTGCCAGCAGCTTGGGGGCGGGAGCTTGGAATGAGCAGTTCTTC	CASSLGAGAWNEQFF
-	TRBV10-3	few	TRBJ2-1	TGTGCCATCAGTGAGTCGAAACAGCTCAATGAGCAGTTCTTC	CAISESKQLNEQFF
-	TRBV27	-	TRBJ1-6	TGTGCCAGCATCGAAACCGGCCTCAGGGGTTATAATTCACCCCTCCACTTT	CASIETGLRGYNSPLHF
TRBD1	TRBV5-1	-	TRBJ2-5	TGCGCCAGCAGCCACACAGGGGGAAGGGGCCAAGAGACCCAGTACTTC	CASSHTGGRGQETQYF
TRBD2	TRBV5-1	-	TRBJ2-5	TGCGCCAGCAGCCCCCGTGGCGGGGGGTACCAAGAGACCCAGTACTTC	CASSPRGGGYQETQYF
TRBD2	TRBV2	-	TRBJ2-7	TGTGCCAGCAGTGATCCGGGGACTAGCAGGACGTACTTC	CASSDPGTSRTYF
TRBD2	TRBV7-9	-	TRBJ2-3	TGTGCCAGCAGCTCAAGAATTGATAGCGGGGGGCGGGGAGATACGCAGTATTTT	CASSSRIDSGGRGDTQYF
-	TRBV5-6	-	TRBJ1-4	TGTGCCACCCCAGCTTCCCCGGGGTTAAATGAAAAACTGTTTTTT	CATPASPGLNEKLFF
TRBD1	TRBV6-5	-	TRBJ1-2	TGTGCCAGCAGTTCCCACAGGGGCCTGAACTATGGCTACACCTTC	CASSSHRGLNYGYTF
TRBD1	TRBV4-3	few	TRBJ1-4	TGCGCCAGCAGCCAAGAAACGGGGACAGGGCCTGAAAAACTGTTTTTT	CASSQETGTGPEKLFF
TRBD2	TRBV4-1	-	TRBJ2-1	TGCGCCAGCAGCCCCCAGACACTAGCGGGAGTTGGCAATGAGCAGTTCTTC	CASSPQTLAGVGNEQFF
-	TRBV18	-	TRBJ1-2	TGTGCCAGCTCACCACCAGGGAGCTATGGCTACACCTTC	CASSPPGSYGYTF
TRBD1	TRBV5-4	-	TRBJ1-2	TGTGCCAGCAGCCGGATATATCAAACAGGGGGATATGGCTACACCTTC	CASSRIYQTGGYGYTF
-	TRBV18	-	TRBJ1-3	TGTGCCAGCTCACCTTCGGACAGTTCTGGAAACACCATATATTTT	CASSPSDSSGNTIYF
TRBD2	TRBV4-1	-	TRBJ2-3	TGCGCCAGCAGCCAAGAAAAGCGGGGGGCCACAGATACGCAGTATTTT	CASSQEKRGATDTQYF
TRBD1	TRBV6-6	-	TRBJ1-1	TGTGCCAGCAGTTCGGGACAGGGGTTTCGGACTGAAGCTTTCTTT	CASSSGQGFRTEAFF
TRBD1	TRBV7-2	-	TRBJ1-4	TGTGCCAGCAGCTCTGGGGACAGGGACAATGAAAAACTGTTTTTT	CASSSGDRDNEKLFF
-	TRBV28	few	TRBJ2-2	TGTGCCAGCAGTTTCGCGGGAACGAACACCGGGGAGCTGTTTTTT	CASSFAGTNTGELFF
TRBD2	TRBV7-2	few	TRBJ2-2	TGTGCCAGCAGCTCTCCCCATGGACTAGCGGGATTGAGTACCGGGGAGCTGTTTTTT	CASSSPHGLAGLSTGELFF
-	TRBV27	-	TRBJ2-7	TGTGCCAGCAGTACACAGGGCGGCGAGCAGTACTTC	CASSTQGGEQYF
-	TRBV11-2	-	TRBJ1-1	TGTGCCAGCAGCGCGAGACAGTACACTGAAGCTTTCTTT	CASSARQYTEAFF